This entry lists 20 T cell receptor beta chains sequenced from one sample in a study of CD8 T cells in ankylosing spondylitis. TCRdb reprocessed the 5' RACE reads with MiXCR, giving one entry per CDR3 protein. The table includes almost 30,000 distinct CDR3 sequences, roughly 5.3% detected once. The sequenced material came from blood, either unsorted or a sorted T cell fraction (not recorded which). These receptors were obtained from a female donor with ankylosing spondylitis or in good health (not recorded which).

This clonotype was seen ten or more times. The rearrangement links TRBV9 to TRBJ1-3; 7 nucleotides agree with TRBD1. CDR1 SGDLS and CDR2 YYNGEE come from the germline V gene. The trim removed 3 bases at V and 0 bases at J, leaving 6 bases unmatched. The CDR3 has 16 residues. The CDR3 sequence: CASSADRALSGNTIYF. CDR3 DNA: TGTGCCAGCAGCGCCGACAGGGCCCTCTCTGGAAACACCATATATTTT.

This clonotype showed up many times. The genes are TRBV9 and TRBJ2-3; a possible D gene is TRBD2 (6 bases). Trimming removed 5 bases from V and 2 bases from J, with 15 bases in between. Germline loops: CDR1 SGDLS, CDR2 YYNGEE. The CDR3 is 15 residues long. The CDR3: CASSPTPGLTDTQYF. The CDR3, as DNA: TGTGCCAGCAGTCCGACTCCGGGACTCACAGATACGCAGTATTTT.

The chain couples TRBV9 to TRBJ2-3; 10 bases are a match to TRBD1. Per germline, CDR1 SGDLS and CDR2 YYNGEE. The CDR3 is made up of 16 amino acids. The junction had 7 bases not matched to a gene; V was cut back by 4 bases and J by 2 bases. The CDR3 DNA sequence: TGTGCCAGCAGCCCTCGGGACAGGGGACCCACAGATACGCAGTATTTT. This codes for CASSPRDRGPTDTQYF.

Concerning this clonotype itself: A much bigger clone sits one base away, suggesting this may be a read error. CDR3: CASSHGGTANTGELFF. The CDR3 region has the DNA TGTGCCAGCAGCCACGGCGGGACTGCGAACACCGGGGAGCTGTTTTTT. The chain links TRBV9 to TRBJ2-2; tentative D call: TRBD2 (6 bases). Per the germline V gene, CDR1 is SGDLS and CDR2 is YYNGEE. This CDR3 spans 16 amino acids. V lost 4 bases, J lost 0 bases, and 13 bases lay in between.

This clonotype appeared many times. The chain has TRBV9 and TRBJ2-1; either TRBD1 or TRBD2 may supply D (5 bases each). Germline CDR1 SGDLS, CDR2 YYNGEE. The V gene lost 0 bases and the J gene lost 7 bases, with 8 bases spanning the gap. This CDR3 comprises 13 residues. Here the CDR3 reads CASSVDWGNEQFF. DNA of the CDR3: TGTGCCAGCAGCGTAGACTGGGGGAATGAGCAGTTCTTC.

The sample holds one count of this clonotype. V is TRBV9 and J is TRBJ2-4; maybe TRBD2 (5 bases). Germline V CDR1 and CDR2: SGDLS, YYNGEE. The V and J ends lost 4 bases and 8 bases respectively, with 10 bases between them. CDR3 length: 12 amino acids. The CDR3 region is CASSPLGDIQYF. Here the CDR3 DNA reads TGTGCCAGCAGCCCCCTCGGGGACATTCAGTACTTC.

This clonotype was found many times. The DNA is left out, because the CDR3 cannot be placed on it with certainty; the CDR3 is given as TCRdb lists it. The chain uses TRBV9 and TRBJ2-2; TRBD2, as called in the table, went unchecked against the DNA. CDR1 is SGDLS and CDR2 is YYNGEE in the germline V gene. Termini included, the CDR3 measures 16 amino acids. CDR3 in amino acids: CASSGQGLAAGELFFF.

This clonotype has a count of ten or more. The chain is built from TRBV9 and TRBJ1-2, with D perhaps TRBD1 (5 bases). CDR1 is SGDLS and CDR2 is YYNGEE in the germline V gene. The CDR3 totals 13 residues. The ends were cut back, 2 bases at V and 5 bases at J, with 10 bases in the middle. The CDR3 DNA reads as TGTGCCAGCAGCGTTGAAGACAGATATGGCTACACCTTC. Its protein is CASSVEDRYGYTF. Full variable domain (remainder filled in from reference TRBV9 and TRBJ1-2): DSGVTQTPKHLITATGQRVTLRCSPRSGDLSVYWYQQSLDQGLQFLIQYYNGEERAKGNILERFSAQQFPDLHSELNLSSLELGDSALYFCASSVEDRYGYTFGSGTRLTVV.

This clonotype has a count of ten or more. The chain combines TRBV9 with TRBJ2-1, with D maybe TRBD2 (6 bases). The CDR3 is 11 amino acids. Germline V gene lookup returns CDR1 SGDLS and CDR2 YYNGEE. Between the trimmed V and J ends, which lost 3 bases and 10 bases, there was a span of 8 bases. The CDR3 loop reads CASSEAGEQFF. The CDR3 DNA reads TGTGCCAGCAGCGAGGCGGGAGAGCAGTTCTTC.

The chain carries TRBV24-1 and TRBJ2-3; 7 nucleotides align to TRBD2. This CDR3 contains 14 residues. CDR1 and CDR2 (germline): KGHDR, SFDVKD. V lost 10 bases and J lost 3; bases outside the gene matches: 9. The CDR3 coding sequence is TGTGCCACGATCGGGACTACCTCAACAGATACGCAGTATTTT. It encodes CATIGTTSTDTQYF.

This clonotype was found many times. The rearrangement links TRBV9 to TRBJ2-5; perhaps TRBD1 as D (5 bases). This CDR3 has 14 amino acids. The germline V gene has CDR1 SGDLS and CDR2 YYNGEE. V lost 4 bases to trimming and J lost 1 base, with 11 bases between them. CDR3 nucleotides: TGTGCCAGCAGCCCAGGACATACCCAAGAGACCCAGTACTTC. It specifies CASSPGHTQETQYF.

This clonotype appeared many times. CDR3 sequence: CASSVGEDTFPNEKLFF. Written as DNA, the CDR3 is TGTGCCAGCAGCGTAGGGGAGGACACCTTTCCTAATGAAAAACTGTTTTTT. The chain uses TRBV9 and TRBJ1-4; D perhaps matches TRBD1 (5 bases). The germline CDR1 and CDR2 sequences are SGDLS and YYNGEE. The V end lost 0 bases, the J end lost 3 bases, and 15 bases lay between the germline ends. This CDR3 region has 17 residues. The full variable domain, its missing parts supplied by reference TRBV9 and TRBJ1-4, is DSGVTQTPKHLITATGQRVTLRCSPRSGDLSVYWYQQSLDQGLQFLIQYYNGEERAKGNILERFSAQQFPDLHSELNLSSLELGDSALYFCASSVGEDTFPNEKLFFGSGTQLSVL.

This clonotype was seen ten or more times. This CDR3 is CASSVRDSGGNEQFF. Here the CDR3 DNA reads TGTGCCAGCAGCGTACGGGACAGCGGCGGGAATGAGCAGTTCTTC. The chain has TRBV9 and TRBJ2-1, with TRBD1 identical over 7 bases. Per germline, CDR1 SGDLS and CDR2 YYNGEE. V lost 1 base, J lost 7 bases, and 8 bases stayed unmatched. The CDR3 is made up of 15 amino acids.

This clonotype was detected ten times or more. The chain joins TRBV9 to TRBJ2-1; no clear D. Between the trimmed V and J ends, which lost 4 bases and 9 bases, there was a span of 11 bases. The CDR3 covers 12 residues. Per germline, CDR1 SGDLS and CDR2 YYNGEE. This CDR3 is CASSPRLSEQFF. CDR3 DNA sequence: TGTGCCAGCAGCCCCCGGTTGAGTGAGCAGTTCTTC.

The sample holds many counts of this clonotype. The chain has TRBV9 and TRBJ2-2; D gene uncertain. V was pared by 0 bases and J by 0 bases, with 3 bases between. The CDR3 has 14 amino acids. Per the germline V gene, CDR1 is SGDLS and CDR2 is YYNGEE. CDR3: CASSVDANTGELFF. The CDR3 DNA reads TGTGCCAGCAGCGTAGACGCGAACACCGGGGAGCTGTTTTTT.

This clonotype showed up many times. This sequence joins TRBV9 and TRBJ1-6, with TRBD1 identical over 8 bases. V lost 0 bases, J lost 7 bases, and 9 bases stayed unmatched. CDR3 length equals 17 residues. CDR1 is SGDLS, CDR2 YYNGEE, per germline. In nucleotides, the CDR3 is TGTGCCAGCAGCGTAGGATCAGGGGGCAAGAAAAATTCACCCCTCCACTTT. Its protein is CASSVGSGGKKNSPLHF. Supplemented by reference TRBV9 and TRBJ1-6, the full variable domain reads DSGVTQTPKHLITATGQRVTLRCSPRSGDLSVYWYQQSLDQGLQFLIQYYNGEERAKGNILERFSAQQFPDLHSELNLSSLELGDSALYFCASSVGSGGKKNSPLHFGNGTRLTVT.

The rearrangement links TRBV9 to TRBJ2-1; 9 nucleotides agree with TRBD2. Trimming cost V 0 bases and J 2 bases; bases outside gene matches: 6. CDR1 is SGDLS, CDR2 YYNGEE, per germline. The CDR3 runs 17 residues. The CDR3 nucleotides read TGTGCCAGCAGCGTAGGCGGGGGGGCCTTCGCCTACAATGAGCAGTTCTTC. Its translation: CASSVGGGAFAYNEQFF.

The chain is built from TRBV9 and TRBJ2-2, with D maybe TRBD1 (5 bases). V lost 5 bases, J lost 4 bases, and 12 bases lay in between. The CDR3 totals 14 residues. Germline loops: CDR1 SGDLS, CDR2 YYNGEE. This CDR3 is CASRLQERTGELFF. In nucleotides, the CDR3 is TGTGCCAGCAGGCTACAGGAGCGCACCGGGGAGCTGTTTTTT.

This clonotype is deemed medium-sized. CDR3: CASSVSSRATDTQYF. DNA for the CDR3: TGTGCCAGCAGCGTATCCTCTAGAGCCACAGATACGCAGTATTTT. The chain has TRBV9 and TRBJ2-3, with D hard to call. The V gene lost 1 base and the J gene lost 2 bases, with 11 bases spanning the gap. Germline lookup yields CDR1 SGDLS and CDR2 YYNGEE. CDR3 size: 15 residues. The full variable domain, rest sourced from reference TRBV9 and TRBJ2-3, is DSGVTQTPKHLITATGQRVTLRCSPRSGDLSVYWYQQSLDQGLQFLIQYYNGEERAKGNILERFSAQQFPDLHSELNLSSLELGDSALYFCASSVSSRATDTQYFGPGTRLTVL.

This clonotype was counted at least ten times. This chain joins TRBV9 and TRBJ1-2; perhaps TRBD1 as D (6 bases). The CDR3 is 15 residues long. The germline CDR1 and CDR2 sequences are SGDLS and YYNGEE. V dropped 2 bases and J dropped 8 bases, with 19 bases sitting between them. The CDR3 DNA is TGTGCCAGCAGCGTTGGAACAGGGTTCTTGGGGGGCTACACCTTC. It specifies CASSVGTGFLGGYTF.